These 26 T cell receptor beta chains were all obtained from the same sample, sequenced in a study of cytomegalovirus exposure and HLA in healthy donors. TCRdb keeps only in-frame clones here, not all; method: immunoSEQ multiplex PCR. This table has 100,000 to 120,000 clones, roughly 90% appearing once. Sample: PBMCs. All receptors come from a young woman in good health and CMV-seropositive.

V is TRBV29-1 and J is TRBJ2-3; possible D gene TRBD2, 5 bases. CDR1 and CDR2 (germline): SQVTM, ANQGSEA. The CDR3 covers 14 residues. V was shortened by 6 bases and J by 9 bases, with 22 bases between the two germline ends. CDR3 sequence: CSVVDLITQITQYF. Here the CDR3 DNA reads TGCAGCGTGGTGGACTTAATAACACAGATAACGCAGTATTTT.

V usage is TRBV6-1 and J usage is TRBJ2-5, with D maybe TRBD2 (6 bases). In germline, CDR1 is MNHNS, CDR2 SASEGT. Trimming shortened V by 6 bases and J by 5 bases, and 13 bases separated the two germline ends. The length of the CDR3 is 13 residues. The CDR3 sequence is CASRNRDWETQYF. DNA for the CDR3: TGTGCCAGCAGAAACCGGGACTGGGAGACCCAGTACTTC.

The chain carries TRBV28 and TRBJ2-7; 9 nucleotides match TRBD1. The germline CDR1 and CDR2 sequences are MDHEN and SYDVKM. The CDR3 runs 13 residues. V trimming: 4 bases; J trimming: 7 bases; junction bases outside the gene matches: 5. The CDR3 region is CASSSGQGREQYF. The CDR3 coding sequence is TGTGCCAGCAGTTCAGGACAGGGGCGGGAGCAGTACTTC.

The chain joins TRBV21-1 to TRBJ1-4; the D call in the table, TRBD1, was not verified against the DNA. TRBV21-1 is annotated as a pseudogene. The CDR3 length is 18 residues. This chain's CDR3 is CASSKRGQRDRANEKLFF. CDR3 sequence (DNA): TGTGCCAGCAGCAAAAGGGGGCAAAGGGACAGAGCTAATGAAAAACTGTTTTTT.

The chain uses TRBV28 and TRBJ2-7; 8 bases map to TRBD2. V lost 2 bases to trimming and J lost 6 bases; unmatched junction nucleotides: 6. This CDR3 comprises 14 residues. The V gene's germline CDR1 is MDHEN and CDR2 SYDVKM. The CDR3 nucleotides read TGTGCCAGCAGTTTACCAGCGGGAGTCTCCGAGCAGTACTTC. Protein product: CASSLPAGVSEQYF. Looking up the rest from reference TRBV28 and TRBJ2-7 gives the full variable domain: DVKVTQSSRYLVKRTGEKVFLECVQDMDHENMFWYRQDPGLGLRLIYFSYDVKMKEKGDIPEGYSVSREKKERFSLILESASTNQTSMYLCASSLPAGVSEQYFGPGTRLTVT.

This chain links TRBV18 with TRBJ2-7, with TRBD2 as a possible D gene (5 bases). CDR3 size: 18 residues. V lost 3 bases and J lost 4, with 25 bases in between. Germline CDR1 reads KGHSH; CDR2 reads LQKENI. CDR3 protein: CASSPPLGRPGERYEQYF. CDR3 coding DNA: TGTGCCAGCTCACCCCCTCTTGGGAGACCTGGGGAAAGGTACGAGCAGTACTTC.

Remarks on this clone: The sample holds other DNA sequences that translate to the same CDR3. The V gene is TRBV7-6, the J gene TRBJ1-2; 7 bases match TRBD1. V gave up 1 base and J gave up 5 bases; unmatched junction bases: 1. Per the germline V gene, CDR1 is SGHVS and CDR2 is FNYEAQ. The CDR3 covers 13 residues. CDR3 DNA sequence: TGTGCCAGCAGCTTAGACAGGGGTTATGGCTACACCTTC. Protein sequence: CASSLDRGYGYTF.

CDR3: CASSLMAGASNEQFF. The CDR3 DNA follows: TGTGCCAGCAGCTTAATGGCGGGTGCCTCGAATGAGCAGTTCTTC. The chain is built from TRBV7-3 and TRBJ2-1, with D possibly being TRBD2 (5 bases). Between the trimmed V and J ends, which lost 1 base and 7 bases, there was a span of 14 bases. This CDR3 has 15 amino acids. CDR1 and CDR2 from the germline V gene are SGHTA and FQGTGA.

The rearrangement joins TRBV29-1 to TRBJ2-3; 7 nucleotides match TRBD2. The V gene's germline CDR1 is SQVTM and CDR2 ANQGSEA. The CDR3 extends over 18 amino acids. The trim removed 2 bases at V and 0 bases at J, leaving 14 bases unmatched. The CDR3 DNA reads as TGCAGCGTTGAATTCCTAGCGGAGTTTACCACTAGCACAGATACGCAGTATTTT. Protein sequence: CSVEFLAEFTTSTDTQYF.

J is TRBJ2-7 and V is TRBV10-2; 8 positions agree with TRBD2. The CDR3 loop spans 13 amino acids. Germline V CDR1 and CDR2: WSHSY, SAAADI. The J segment lost 3 bases and the V segment lost 7 bases, leaving 5 bases of the junction unmatched. CDR3 nucleotides: TGCGCCAGCAACCAGGGACTAGTCTACGAGCAGTACTTC. It codes for CASNQGLVYEQYF.

J is TRBJ1-3 and V is TRBV11-2; a weak D match, TRBD1 (5 bases). The CDR3 is made up of 14 amino acids. Trimming cost V 5 bases and J 2 bases, with 10 bases left between them. Germline CDR1 and CDR2: SGHAT and FQNNGV. The CDR3 sequence: CASSVRVPGNTIYF. CDR3 nucleotide sequence: TGTGCCAGCAGCGTCAGGGTCCCTGGAAACACCATATATTTT.

V usage is TRBV21-1 and J usage is TRBJ2-3; TRBD2 is taken as the D call from the table, unchecked against the DNA. TRBV21-1 is noted as a pseudogene. This CDR3 is built from 18 residues. CDR3 DNA sequence: TGTGCCAGCAGCAAAGTTGTCAAGGAGCGGGGTAGCACAGATACGCAGTATTTT. This gives the protein CASSKVVKERGSTDTQYF.

The chain combines TRBV6-5 with TRBJ2-3; a possible D gene is TRBD2 (6 bases). Germline assignment: CDR1 MNHEY and CDR2 SVGAGI. The CDR3 consists of 14 residues. V was shortened by 8 bases and J by 1 base, with 13 bases between the two germline ends. The CDR3 reads CASGLAYGTDTQYF. DNA for the CDR3: TGTGCCAGCGGTCTAGCGTATGGCACAGATACGCAGTATTTT.

This chain joins TRBV5-6 and TRBJ2-3; D unclear. CDR3 length equals 12 residues. Trimming left V 3 bases short and J 7 bases short, with 9 bases between. The germline CDR1 and CDR2 sequences are SGHDT and YYEEEE. The CDR3 reads CASSSASHTQYF. Written as DNA, the CDR3 is TGTGCCAGCAGCTCAGCGAGCCATACGCAGTATTTT.

This rearrangement joins TRBV7-6 to TRBJ2-3, with 10 bases that match TRBD2. There are 16 residues in the CDR3. Germline trimming cut 1 base from V and 6 bases from J; bases unmatched to any gene: 7. The germline gives CDR1 SGHVS, CDR2 FNYEAQ. The CDR3 region is CASSLGASGGKDTQYF. For the CDR3, the DNA is TGTGCCAGCAGCTTAGGGGCTAGCGGGGGAAAGGATACGCAGTATTTT.

This sequence joins TRBV29-1 and TRBJ2-2; D is ambiguous. The germline V gene has CDR1 SQVTM and CDR2 ANQGSEA. V lost 7 bases and J lost 3, with 12 bases in between. The CDR3 is 13 residues long. CDR3 residues: CSAYLVYTGELFF. The CDR3 nucleotides are TGCAGCGCCTATCTTGTATACACCGGGGAGCTGTTTTTT.

This sequence joins TRBV4-2 and TRBJ1-1; possible D gene TRBD1, 6 bases. The CDR3 sequence is 17 residues long. V lost 0 bases, J lost 3 bases, and 17 bases lay in between. The germline CDR1 and CDR2 sequences are LGHNA and YNFKEQ. This chain's CDR3 is CASSQDEGHGRYTEAFF. The CDR3 DNA reads TGTGCCAGCAGCCAAGATGAGGGACACGGGAGGTACACTGAAGCTTTCTTT.

This clone was detected a few times. The gene calls are TRBV2 and TRBJ1-2; tentative D call: TRBD1 (5 bases). Germline CDR1 is SNHLY and CDR2 is FYNNEI. V gave up 3 bases and J gave up 4 bases, with 6 bases separating them. The CDR3 runs to 12 residues. CDR3 sequence reads: CASSDDSYGYTF. In DNA, the CDR3 is TGTGCCAGCAGTGACGACAGCTATGGCTACACCTTC.

The gene calls are TRBV29-1 and TRBJ1-1; D not resolved. Per the germline V gene, CDR1 is SQVTM and CDR2 is ANQGSEA. Trimming shortened V by 0 bases and J by 1 base, and 3 bases separated the two germline ends. The CDR3 runs 12 residues. The CDR3 loop reads CSVEDRNTEAFF. The CDR3 bases are TGCAGCGTTGAAGACAGGAACACTGAAGCTTTCTTT.

This clone has only one observation. V and J are TRBV11-2 and TRBJ2-5; 10 positions agree with TRBD2. The CDR3 is 16 amino acids. V trimming: 5 bases; J trimming: 4 bases; junction bases outside the gene matches: 10. CDR1 and CDR2 from the germline V gene are SGHAT and FQNNGV. CDR3 sequence: CASSPIPSGGAETQYF. The CDR3, as DNA: TGTGCCAGCAGCCCTATCCCGAGCGGGGGGGCAGAGACCCAGTACTTC.

The V and J genes are TRBV5-1 and TRBJ1-2; possible D gene TRBD1, 5 bases. The CDR3 runs to 15 residues. Looked up from germline, CDR1 is SGHRS and CDR2 is YFSETQ. Trimming shortened V by 2 bases and J by 5 bases, and 16 bases separated the two germline ends. In DNA, the CDR3 is TGCGCCAGCAGCTTCCTTCAGGGAGGGGAATATGGCTACACCTTC. Amino acids: CASSFLQGGEYGYTF.

The rearrangement uses TRBV2 and TRBJ2-7, with 10 bases matching TRBD2. J was trimmed by 7 bases and V by 10 bases; bases with no gene match: 10. The CDR3 is 13 residues long. Per the germline V gene, CDR1 is SNHLY and CDR2 is FYNNEI. For the CDR3, the DNA is TGTGCCACCCAACTAGCGGGACTCTGGGAGCAGTACTTC. It yields the protein CATQLAGLWEQYF. The full variable domain, rest sourced from reference TRBV2 and TRBJ2-7, is EPEVTQTPSHQVTQMGQEVILRCVPISNHLYFYWYRQILGQKVEFLVSFYNNEISEKSEIFDDQFSVERPDGSNFTLKIRSTKLEDSAMYFCATQLAGLWEQYFGPGTRLTVT.

The chain combines TRBV27 with TRBJ2-1, with TRBD2 matching over 10 bases. Per germline, CDR1 MNHEY and CDR2 SMNVEV (reference sequence). This CDR3 has 14 residues. The trim removed 4 bases at V and 5 bases at J, leaving 2 bases unmatched. The CDR3 sequence is CASSSTSGNNEQFF. The CDR3, as DNA: TGTGCCAGCAGTTCTACTAGCGGGAACAATGAGCAGTTCTTC.

The chain employs TRBV10-3 and TRBJ2-3; 7 nucleotides line up with TRBD2. V shed 11 bases and J 6 bases; nucleotides not matched to a gene: 11. Germline CDR1 and CDR2: ENHRY and SYGVKD. This CDR3 comprises 13 residues. This CDR3 reads CAASTSQQDTQYF. In DNA, the CDR3 is TGTGCCGCATCGACTAGCCAGCAGGATACGCAGTATTTT.

This clone was detected only once. This rearrangement joins TRBV6-6 to TRBJ1-1; D unresolved. The CDR3 sequence is 11 residues long. Trimming removed 3 bases at V and 7 bases at J, with 6 bases between. CDR1 and CDR2 (germline): MNHNY, SVGAGI (reference sequence). CDR3 region: CASSYGVEAFF. The DNA of the CDR3 is TGTGCCAGCAGTTATGGAGTTGAAGCTTTCTTT.

The chain employs TRBV11-2 and TRBJ1-1; D is ambiguous. With 3 bases removed from V and 2 bases from J, the gap between germline ends came to 7 bases. CDR1 and CDR2 (germline): SGHAT, FQNNGV. The CDR3 loop spans 13 amino acids. CDR3 DNA sequence: TGTGCCAGCAGCTTGAAAACTAACACTGAAGCTTTCTTT. Its protein is CASSLKTNTEAFF.